The rows below give T cell receptor beta chains drawn from one sample of a study of blood T cells in healthy people across ages. TCRdb ran MiXCR on the 5' RACE reads and lists one entry per CDR3 protein. The data show about 1.4 million distinct CDR3 sequences, with approximately 59% seen just once and 6.5% to 8% held by the top ten. The material sequenced was blood. The receptor set was obtained from a man younger than 35 in good health. Each CDR3 is given with its conserved first and last residue. The D gene is left open where the match is weak. Size is omitted from some rows. Given values are once, few, many or a class for expanded clones.

D gene	clone size	V gene	J gene	CDR3 DNA	CDR3 protein
NA	NA	TRBV20-1	TRBJ2-7	TGCAGTGCCACCCTAGTGGGTCGCTACGAGCAGTACTTC	CSATLVGRYEQYF
TRBD2	NA	TRBV5-1	TRBJ2-7	TGCGCCGGAGGACTAGCGGGAGCCTACTCCTACGAGCAGTACTTC	CAGGLAGAYSYEQYF
NA	few	TRBV6-2/TRBV6-3	TRBJ2-1	TGTGCCAGCAGTCCTCATACGTACAATGAGCAGTTCTTC	CASSPHTYNEQFF
TRBD1	few	TRBV6-1	TRBJ2-7	TGTGCCAGCAGTGAATCGGCAGGGGGCAGCTCCTACGAGCAGTACTTC	CASSESAGGSSYEQYF
NA	few	TRBV6-2/TRBV6-3	TRBJ2-3	TGTGCCAGCAGTTCCAGACTCCTCAGGGCAGATACGCAGTATTTT	CASSSRLLRADTQYF
NA	NA	TRBV6-2/TRBV6-3	TRBJ2-7	TGTGCCAGCCGCCTCAGGGTGTTCGCCTACGAGCAGTACTTC	CASRLRVFAYEQYF
NA	NA	TRBV7-9	TRBJ2-2	TGTGCCAGCAGCGCCAGGGAGCTGTTTTTT	CASSARELFF
TRBD1	NA	TRBV12-3/TRBV12-4	TRBJ1-6	TGTGCCAGCAGTTTAGCGGGGACAGCCTATATTAATTCACCCCTCCACTTT	CASSLAGTAYINSPLHF
NA	NA	TRBV6-1	TRBJ1-1	TGTGCCAGCAGTGAAAGTACTTCGGCCACTGAAGCTTTCTTT	CASSESTSATEAFF
TRBD1	NA	TRBV11-2	TRBJ2-1	TGTGCCAGCAGCGCCCAAAACAGGGGCAATGAGCAGTTCTTC	CASSAQNRGNEQFF
NA	NA	TRBV7-9	TRBJ1-1	TGTGCCAGCAGCTTAGCAAGGGGAAAGTTCTCTATTTTGAACACTGAAGCTTTCTTT	CASSLARGKFSILNTEAFF
NA	NA	TRBV27	TRBJ2-3	TGTGCCAGCAGTCCCGAACAGGGCCCGCAGTATTTT	CASSPEQGPQYF
NA	NA	TRBV7-2	TRBJ1-2	TGTGCCAGCAGCCCCGAAGGATTCTATGGCTACACCTTC	CASSPEGFYGYTF
TRBD2	NA	TRBV9	TRBJ2-1	TGTGCCAGCAGCTTAGAAGGGGCGGGAGTTTACCATGAGCAGTTCTTC	CASSLEGAGVYHEQFF
TRBD1	NA	TRBV28	TRBJ1-6	TGTGCCAGCAGTTTTTGGGACAGCCAAAGGGGTAATTCACCCCTCCACTTT	CASSFWDSQRGNSPLHF
TRBD1	few	TRBV7-9	TRBJ2-7	TGTGCCAGCAGCTTGTCCGGAACAGGGGTTGTCGAGCAGTACTTC	CASSLSGTGVVEQYF
TRBD2	NA	TRBV6-5	TRBJ2-3	TGTGCCAGCAGTTACGGGGGACTAGCGGGGGCAGATACGCAGTATTTT	CASSYGGLAGADTQYF
NA	NA	TRBV12-3/TRBV12-4	TRBJ2-5	TGTGCCAGCAGTTTAGAGACCCGGGAGACCCAGTACTTC	CASSLETRETQYF
NA	NA	TRBV3-1	TRBJ2-1	TGTGCCGGCAGCCCCGGGACGAGCGCATACAATGAGCAGTTCTTC	CAGSPGTSAYNEQFF
NA	NA	TRBV29-1	TRBJ1-2	TGCAGCGCCGGATCCAGGACAGCTAACTATGGCTACACCTTC	CSAGSRTANYGYTF
NA	NA	TRBV20-1	TRBJ2-1	TGCAGCCTCGGTCGCGGGACTTCCAATCCCAATGAGCAGTTCTTC	CSLGRGTSNPNEQFF
NA	NA	TRBV27	TRBJ2-3	TGTGCCAGCAGTCCCCCAAGATTTAGCACAGATACGAAGTATTTT	CASSPPRFSTDTKYF
NA	NA	TRBV20-1	TRBJ2-2	TGCAGTGCTAGAACAGGGATGAACACCGGGGAGCTGTTTTTT	CSARTGMNTGELFF
NA	few	TRBV5-1	TRBJ2-5	TGCGCCAGCAGCTTGTACATCCAAGAGACCCAGTACTTC	CASSLYIQETQYF
TRBD1	NA	TRBV25-1	TRBJ1-2	TGTGCCAGCAGTGTAGAGACAGGGTCAGACTATGGCTACACCTTC	CASSVETGSDYGYTF
NA	NA	TRBV7-9	TRBJ2-7	TGTGCCAGCAGCCCCGGACTCGACAGTAGCTCCTACAATGAGCAGTACTTC	CASSPGLDSSSYNEQYF
NA	once	TRBV3-1	TRBJ2-5	TGTGCCAGCAGCCAAGGGCGGGGCCTTAATGATCAGTACTTC	CASSQGRGLNDQYF
NA	NA	TRBV6-5	TRBJ2-7	TGTGCCAGCAGCTCGGGTCGAATGAGCTCCTACGAGCAGTACTTC	CASSSGRMSSYEQYF
NA	NA	TRBV29-1	TRBJ2-1	TGCAGCTTCCTCCAGGCCCAGTTCTTC	CSFLQAQFF
TRBD1	NA	TRBV3-1	TRBJ2-5	TGTGCCAGCAGCCAAGCCCTTTGGGGCCAGGGGGAGCAGTACTTC	CASSQALWGQGEQYF
NA	NA	TRBV5-5	TRBJ2-7	TGTGCCAGCGCCCTGTTTTTGGGCCACGAGCAGTACTTC	CASALFLGHEQYF
NA	NA	TRBV24-1	TRBJ2-2	TGTGCCACCAGTGTGCGAGGAGCAAGATTCACCGGGGAGCTGTTTTTT	CATSVRGARFTGELFF
NA	NA	TRBV6-5	TRBJ1-2	TGTACCAGCACCCCAGGGTCAAATGGCTACACCTTC	CTSTPGSNGYTF
NA	NA	TRBV6-5	TRBJ2-7	TGTGCCAGCGCAACCTCCCGATACGAGCAGTACTTC	CASATSRYEQYF
TRBD2	once	TRBV20-1	TRBJ2-3	TGCAGTGCTAGGGGATGGGGACTAAGCACAGATACGCAGTATTTT	CSARGWGLSTDTQYF
TRBD1	NA	TRBV6-2/TRBV6-3	TRBJ2-7	TGTGCCAGCAGTTACAGGCGACAGGGCAACGAGCAGTACTTC	CASSYRRQGNEQYF
TRBD2	few	TRBV4-1	TRBJ2-1	TGCGCCAGCAGCCCACGAGCGGGAGGCTATGAGCAGTTCTTC	CASSPRAGGYEQFF